This T cell receptor beta chain was sequenced during a study of early T cells in non-severe SARS-CoV-2 infection. Study background: Chains were not paired, and sequencing was done on bulk RNA from unsorted whole blood. Study-level points and caveats: Matching results from VDJdb favored anti-spike CD8 responses, leaving private and CD4 specificities undetected.

As part of library construction, unique molecular identifiers were attached to individual cDNA molecules. TCRdb re-called the 5' RACE reads through MiXCR, storing one row per CDR3 protein. The sample yields tens of thousands of distinct CDR3 sequences, almost 6% seen once. For this clonotype: Its antigen remains unidentified.

The CDR3 sequence is 15 residues long. V was cut by 6 bases and J by 4 bases, with 15 bases left in between. The rearrangement joins TRBV12-3 or TRBV12-4 to TRBJ1-4, with D uncertain. The material sequenced was whole blood. This receptor was obtained from an adult who was a healthcare worker with PCR-confirmed SARS-CoV-2 infection or an uninfected control (not recorded which). The CDR3 DNA sequence: TGTGCCAGCAGCCCTGGGCAGGTTCATAATGAAAAACTGTTTTTT. Translation: CASSPGQVHNEKLFF.